Listed below are T cell receptor beta chains from one sample, sequenced in a study of T cell responses to AZD1222 COVID-19 vaccine. Some clones are missing from TCRdb's copy, which holds only in-frame ones; the method was immunoSEQ multiplex PCR. The repertoire holds about 130,000 clones, with 90% to 95% as singletons. This specimen consisted of peripheral blood, obtained on day 0 of AZD1222 vaccination. The receptors derive from an adult in good health. Both conserved end residues are part of each CDR3. A D gene is named only where the DNA matches it firmly. Rows may omit the clone size; those that give it use once, few, many or a size class.

V gene	D gene	J gene	clone size	CDR3 DNA	CDR3 protein
TRBV18	TRBD1	TRBJ1-5	NA	TGTGCCAGCTCATTGACGACAGGGGTCAATCAGCCCCAGCATTTT	CASSLTTGVNQPQHF
TRBV19	NA	TRBJ1-5	NA	TGTGCCAGTAGTATAGGAACTGGGGACCAGCCCCAGCATTTT	CASSIGTGDQPQHF
TRBV6-2/TRBV6-3	NA	TRBJ1-5	NA	TGTGCCAGCAGTTTTGCAGGTCTTCAGCCCCAGCATTTT	CASSFAGLQPQHF
TRBV29-1	NA	TRBJ2-7	few	TGCAGCGTTGTATCTTCTACGCAGCGCGACGAGCAGTACTTC	CSVVSSTQRDEQYF
TRBV5-1	NA	TRBJ2-2	NA	TGCGCCAGCAGCTTTAGCGTCGGGGAGCTGTTTTTT	CASSFSVGELFF
TRBV7-8	NA	TRBJ1-2	NA	TGTGCCAGCAGCCGAGAAAACCGACAGCCAGCTAACTATGGCTACACCTTC	CASSRENRQPANYGYTF
TRBV6-5	NA	TRBJ1-3	once	TGTGCCAGCAGTTACGCCAGCTTCTCTGGAAACACCATATATTTT	CASSYASFSGNTIYF
TRBV5-1	NA	TRBJ1-3	NA	TGCGCCAGCAGCACCTTCTCTGGAAACACCATATATTTT	CASSTFSGNTIYF
TRBV12-3/TRBV12-4	NA	TRBJ2-5	NA	TGTGCCAGCAGTTTAGGGGAGACCCAGTACTTC	CASSLGETQYF
TRBV10-3	NA	TRBJ1-5	NA	TGTGCCATCAGTGAGTCCCAAAATCAGCCCCAGCATTTT	CAISESQNQPQHF
TRBV7-3	NA	TRBJ2-2	NA	TGTGCCAGCAGCTTTGGGCGGGCGAACACCGGGGAGCTGTTTTTT	CASSFGRANTGELFF
TRBV7-9	NA	TRBJ1-2	NA	TGTGCCAGCAGCCTTGGACAGAACTATGGCTACACCTTC	CASSLGQNYGYTF
TRBV29-1	NA	TRBJ1-4	NA	TGCAGCGTTGAGGAAAATACCGGCGAAAAACTGTTTTTT	CSVEENTGEKLFF
TRBV6-5	NA	TRBJ2-3	NA	TGTGCCAGCAGTTATCGGGACCCGTCAACAGATACGCAGTATTTT	CASSYRDPSTDTQYF
TRBV29-1	NA	TRBJ1-3	NA	TGCAGCGTTCGGGGCTCTGGAAACACCATATATTTT	CSVRGSGNTIYF
TRBV4-1	TRBD2	TRBJ2-7	NA	TGCGCCAGCAGCCCAGTTCATAGCGGGCTCGAGCAGTACTTC	CASSPVHSGLEQYF
TRBV5-1	TRBD2	TRBJ2-7	NA	TGCGCCAGCAGCCCTGTAGCGGGCCAGGATAGGGAGCAGTACTTC	CASSPVAGQDREQYF
TRBV7-8	NA	TRBJ1-2	NA	TGTGCCAGCAGCCCCCTACAGGGTTACGGTGGCTACACCTTC	CASSPLQGYGGYTF
TRBV7-9	TRBD1	TRBJ2-3	once	TGTGCCAGCAGTTCTCGACAGGGTCGCAATACGCAGTATTTT	CASSSRQGRNTQYF
TRBV6-5	NA	TRBJ1-5	NA	TGTGCCAGCAGTTACGATGCTCAGGGGCTAAATCAGCCCCAGCATTTT	CASSYDAQGLNQPQHF
TRBV2	NA	TRBJ1-1	NA	TGTGCCAGCAGTGAATTCGGGAACACTGAAGCTTTCTTT	CASSEFGNTEAFF
TRBV6-6	TRBD2	TRBJ2-3	NA	TGTGCCAGCGGGGCGGGGGGGGTTATTAGCACAGATACGCAGTATTTT	CASGAGGVISTDTQYF